The rows below give T cell receptor beta chains drawn from one sample of a study of T cell responses to AZD1222 COVID-19 vaccine. Profiling relied on immunoSEQ multiplex PCR, and the TCRdb table lists in-frame clones only, not all of them. The table shows about 150,000 clones, with more than 70% occurring only once. The material sequenced was peripheral blood, taken on day 0 of AZD1222 vaccination. The receptors come from an adult in good health. Both conserved end residues are part of each CDR3. The order of the fields is V gene, J gene, D gene, clone size, CDR3 protein, CDR3 DNA. A D gene is named only where the DNA matches it firmly. Where a row states a size, it is once, few, many or the class of an expanded clone; other rows omit it.

>TRBV13|TRBJ2-6|-|-
CASSLGETGANVLTF
TGTGCCAGCAGCTTAGGGGAAACCGGGGCCAACGTCCTGACTTTC
>TRBV7-2|TRBJ1-2|-|once
CASSLALGGPGYTF
TGTGCCAGCAGCTTAGCGCTGGGAGGACCCGGCTACACCTTC
>TRBV7-9|TRBJ1-3|-|-
CASSSNRERNTIYF
TGTGCCAGCAGCTCAAACAGGGAAAGAAACACCATATATTTT
>TRBV5-5|TRBJ1-2|TRBD1|-
CASSSRGGISGYTF
TGTGCCAGCAGCTCCCGAGGGGGCATCTCTGGCTACACCTTC
>TRBV28|TRBJ1-1|-|few
CASSLFVHRNTEAFF
TGTGCCAGCAGTTTATTCGTCCACAGGAACACTGAAGCTTTCTTT
>TRBV19|TRBJ2-7|TRBD1|-
CASSWGQGYEQYF
TGTGCCAGTAGTTGGGGACAGGGCTACGAGCAGTACTTC
>TRBV29-1|TRBJ1-2|-|-
CSVEGGARTNYGYTF
TGCAGCGTTGAAGGCGGGGCCCGTACTAACTATGGCTACACCTTC
>TRBV5-4|TRBJ1-2|TRBD1|-
CASSQDRGVGGYTF
TGTGCCAGCAGCCAAGACAGGGGGGTTGGTGGCTACACCTTC
>TRBV7-2|TRBJ1-5|TRBD1|few
CASSLGQKNQPQHF
TGTGCCAGCAGCTTGGGACAGAAAAATCAGCCCCAGCATTTT
>TRBV27|TRBJ1-2|TRBD1|-
CASRRQGYGYTF
TGTGCCAGCAGGCGACAGGGTTATGGCTACACCTTC
>TRBV30|TRBJ1-6|-|-
CAWRTKSSYNSPLHF
TGTGCCTGGAGGACCAAAAGCTCCTATAATTCACCCCTCCACTTT
>TRBV28|TRBJ2-5|TRBD1|-
CASSTPTGPQETQYF
TGTGCCAGCAGTACTCCGACAGGGCCCCAAGAGACCCAGTACTTC
>TRBV5-6|TRBJ1-3|-|-
CASSLNVRVSGNTIYF
TGTGCCAGCAGCTTAAATGTTAGGGTCTCTGGAAACACCATATATTTT
>TRBV11-2|TRBJ2-1|-|-
CASSLFGTPTLEQFF
TGTGCCAGCAGCTTGTTTGGGACTCCTACCCTTGAGCAGTTCTTC
>TRBV9|TRBJ2-1|TRBD2|once
CASSAVRGTSGSGSYNEQFF
TGTGCCAGCAGCGCCGTGAGGGGGACTAGCGGGAGCGGGTCCTACAATGAGCAGTTCTTC
>TRBV5-1|TRBJ1-4|-|once
CASSMRLRGEKLFF
TGCGCCAGCAGCATGAGGCTACGAGGTGAAAAACTGTTTTTT
>TRBV30|TRBJ1-6|TRBD1|-
CAWSTLTGGESPLHF
TGTGCCTGGAGTACCCTAACAGGGGGGGAATCACCCCTCCACTTT
>TRBV29-1|TRBJ1-2|-|-
CSVVGASGYTF
TGCAGCGTTGTAGGGGCCTCTGGCTACACCTTC